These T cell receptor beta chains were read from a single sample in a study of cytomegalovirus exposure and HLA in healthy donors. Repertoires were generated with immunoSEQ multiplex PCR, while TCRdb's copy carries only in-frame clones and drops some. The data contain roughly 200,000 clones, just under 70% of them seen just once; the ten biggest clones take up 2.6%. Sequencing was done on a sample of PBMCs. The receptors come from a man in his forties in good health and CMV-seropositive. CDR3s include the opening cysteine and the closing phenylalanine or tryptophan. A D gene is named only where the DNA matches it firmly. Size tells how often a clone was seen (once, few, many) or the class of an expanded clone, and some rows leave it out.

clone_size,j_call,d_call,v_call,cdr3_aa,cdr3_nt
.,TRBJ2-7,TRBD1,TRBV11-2,CASSLAGGHYEQYF,TGTGCCAGCAGCTTAGCAGGGGGCCACTACGAGCAGTACTTC
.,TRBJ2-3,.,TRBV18,CASSQDGRSADTQYF,TGTGCCAGCTCACAGGATGGGAGGTCAGCAGATACGCAGTATTTT
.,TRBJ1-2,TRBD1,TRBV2,CASSVLGKQGFYGYTF,TGTGCCAGCAGCGTCCTGGGGAAACAGGGGTTCTATGGCTACACCTTC
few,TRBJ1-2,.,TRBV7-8,CASGLRAGGGGYTF,TGTGCCAGCGGGCTTAGGGCAGGCGGGGGGGGCTACACCTTC
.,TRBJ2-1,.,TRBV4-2,CASSQGEASNEQFF,TGTGCCAGCAGCCAGGGTGAGGCTTCCAATGAGCAGTTCTTC
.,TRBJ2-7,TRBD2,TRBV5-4,CASSFSGGPAYEQYF,TGTGCCAGCAGCTTTAGCGGGGGACCAGCCTACGAGCAGTACTTC
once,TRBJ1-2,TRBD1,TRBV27,CASSFRTGVGYTF,TGTGCCAGCAGTTTCCGGACAGGGGTCGGCTACACCTTC
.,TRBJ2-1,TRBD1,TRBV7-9,CASSHSFTDRGRNEQFF,TGTGCCAGCAGCCATAGTTTTACGGACAGGGGGCGAAATGAGCAGTTCTTC
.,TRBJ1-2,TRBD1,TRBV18,CASSPNRGYGYTF,TGTGCCAGCTCACCAAACAGGGGGTACGGCTACACCTTC
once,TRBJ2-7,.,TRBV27,CASSLGPPTYEQYF,TGTGCCAGCAGTTTGGGGCCCCCTACCTACGAGCAGTACTTC
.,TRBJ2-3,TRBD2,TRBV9,CASSVGAGGHTDTQYF,TGTGCCAGCAGCGTAGGGGCGGGGGGCCACACAGATACGCAGTATTTT
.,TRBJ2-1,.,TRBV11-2,CASSLRGDSSYNEQFF,TGTGCCAGCAGCTTAAGAGGTGATAGCTCCTACAATGAGCAGTTCTTC
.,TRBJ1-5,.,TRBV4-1,CASSQGGGRNYQPQHF,TGCGCCAGCAGCCAGGGTGGGGGGAGAAACTATCAGCCCCAGCATTTT
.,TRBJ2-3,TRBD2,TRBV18,CASSQTSGGPRSTDTQYF,TGTGCCAGCTCACAGACTAGCGGGGGCCCAAGAAGCACAGATACGCAGTATTTT
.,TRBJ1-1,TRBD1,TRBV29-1,CSGTGDGTEAFF,TGCAGCGGCACAGGGGATGGGACTGAAGCTTTCTTT
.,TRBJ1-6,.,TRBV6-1,CASSELTRSPLHF,TGTGCCAGCAGTGAACTCACTAGGTCACCCCTCCACTTT
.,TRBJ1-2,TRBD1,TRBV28,CASSHRGQGYGYTF,TGTGCCAGCAGTCACAGGGGGCAGGGCTATGGCTACACCTTC
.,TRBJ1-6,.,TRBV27,CASSLGGTSSYNSPLHF,TGTGCCAGCAGTTTGGGGGGGACGAGCTCCTATAATTCACCCCTCCACTTT
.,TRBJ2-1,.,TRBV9,CASSRRRFDEQFF,TGTGCCAGCAGCAGGAGGCGGTTCGATGAGCAGTTCTTC
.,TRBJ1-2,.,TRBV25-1,CASSDPRTVGGYTF,TGTGCCAGCAGTGACCCCCGGACAGTCGGAGGCTACACCTTC
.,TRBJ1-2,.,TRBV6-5,CASSSPNRGRAVYTF,TGTGCCAGCAGTTCGCCGAACCGGGGAAGGGCGGTATACACCTTC
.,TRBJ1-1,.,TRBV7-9,CASNSGTLNTEAFF,TGTGCCAGCAACTCCGGGACACTGAACACTGAAGCTTTCTTT
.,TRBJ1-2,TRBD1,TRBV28,CASSVGQGGNYGYTF,TGTGCCAGCAGTGTGGGGCAGGGGGGTAACTATGGCTACACCTTC
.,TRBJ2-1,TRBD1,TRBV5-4,CASSSGQGGASGSYNEQFF,TGTGCCAGCAGCTCAGGACAGGGAGGAGCGAGCGGCTCCTACAATGAGCAGTTCTTC
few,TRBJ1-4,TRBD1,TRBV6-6,CASSYGTGPNEKLFF,TGTGCCAGCAGTTATGGGACAGGGCCTAATGAAAAACTGTTTTTT
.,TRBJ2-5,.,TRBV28,CASSLPGGEQYF,TGTGCCAGCAGTTTACCCGGGGGAGAGCAGTACTTC
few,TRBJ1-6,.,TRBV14,CASSQDWGHSPLHF,TGTGCCAGCAGCCAAGATTGGGGGCACTCACCCCTCCACTTT
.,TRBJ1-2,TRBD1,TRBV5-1,CASSLRGQNYGYTF,TGCGCCAGCAGCTTGAGGGGACAGAACTATGGCTACACCTTC
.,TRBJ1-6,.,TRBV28,CASSLGAGNSPLHF,TGTGCCAGCAGTTTGGGGGCAGGAAATTCACCCCTCCACTTT
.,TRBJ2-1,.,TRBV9,CASGKHLTPASEQFF,TGTGCCAGTGGAAAACACCTCACCCCAGCTAGTGAGCAGTTCTTC
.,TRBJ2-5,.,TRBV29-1,CSVPRRGQETQYF,TGCAGCGTTCCCCGTCGGGGCCAAGAGACCCAGTACTTC
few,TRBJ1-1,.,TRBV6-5,CASSYSTLNTEAFF,TGTGCCAGCAGTTACTCGACTCTGAACACTGAAGCTTTCTTT
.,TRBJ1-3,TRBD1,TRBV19,CASSRRTGYTSGNTIYF,TGTGCCAGTAGTAGGAGGACAGGGTACACCTCTGGAAACACCATATATTTT
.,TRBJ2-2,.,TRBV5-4,CASSLALATGELFF,TGTGCCAGCAGCTTGGCCCTGGCCACCGGGGAGCTGTTTTTT
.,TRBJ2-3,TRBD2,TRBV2,CASRRGSTDTQYF,TGTGCCAGCAGGCGGGGGAGCACAGATACGCAGTATTTT
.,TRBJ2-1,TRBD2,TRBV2,CASSLRLAGGRDEQFF,TGTGCCAGCAGTCTCCGACTAGCGGGGGGGCGGGATGAGCAGTTCTTC
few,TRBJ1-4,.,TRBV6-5,CASSYSTGSGEKLFF,TGTGCCAGCAGTTACTCGACTGGCTCGGGTGAAAAACTGTTTTTT
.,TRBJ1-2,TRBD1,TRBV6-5,CASSYRGQGTGNGYTF,TGTGCCAGCAGTTACCGAGGACAGGGGACTGGGAATGGCTACACCTTC
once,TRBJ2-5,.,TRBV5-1,CASSLGVEETQYF,TGCGCCAGCAGCCTGGGAGTGGAGGAGACCCAGTACTTC
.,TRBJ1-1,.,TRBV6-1,CASSTGVEAFF,TGTGCCAGCTCGACAGGCGTGGAAGCTTTCTTT
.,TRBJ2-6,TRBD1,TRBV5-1,CASSDGTGGSGANVLTF,TGCGCCAGCAGCGACGGGACAGGGGGCTCTGGGGCCAACGTCCTGACTTTC
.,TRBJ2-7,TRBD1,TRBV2,CASSEYLGQASYEQYF,TGTGCCAGCAGTGAATATCTTGGACAGGCCTCCTACGAGCAGTACTTC
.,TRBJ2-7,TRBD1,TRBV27,CASSSRGGAYEQYF,TGTGCCAGCAGTTCCCGAGGGGGCGCCTACGAGCAGTACTTC
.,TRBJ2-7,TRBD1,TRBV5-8,CASSLGQEYYEQYF,TGTGCCAGCAGCTTAGGACAGGAATACTACGAGCAGTACTTC
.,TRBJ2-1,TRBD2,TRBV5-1,CASSPLRLADHNEQFF,TGCGCCAGCAGCCCTCTACGACTAGCGGACCACAATGAGCAGTTCTTC
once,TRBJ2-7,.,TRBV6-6,CASRRKSESPYEQYF,TGTGCCAGCAGAAGAAAGTCCGAGTCTCCCTACGAGCAGTACTTC
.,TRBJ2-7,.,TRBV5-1,CASSLVQAPYEQYF,TGCGCCAGCAGCTTGGTACAGGCACCTTACGAGCAGTACTTC
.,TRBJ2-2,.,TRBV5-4,CASSLQKNTGELFF,TGTGCCAGCAGCTTGCAAAAGAACACCGGGGAGCTGTTTTTT